This is a list of T cell receptor beta chains from one sample in a study of blood T cell repertoires in COVID-19. Method: immunoSEQ multiplex PCR; TCRdb's copy keeps in-frame clones and lacks some. In the table there are 30,000 or so clones, less than 90% of which are singletons. Input material: peripheral blood. These receptors were taken from a man aged 80 or over with active COVID-19. Both conserved end residues are part of each CDR3. Each record gives: clone size, J gene, D gene, V gene, CDR3 protein. A D gene is named only where the DNA matches it firmly. Size is omitted from some rows. Given values are once, few, many or a class for expanded clones.

-,TRBJ1-4,-,TRBV19,CASSEFNEKLFF
-,TRBJ1-2,-,TRBV4-1,CASSQGKGDYGYTF
-,TRBJ2-3,TRBD1,TRBV9,CASSVAGTVGTQYF
-,TRBJ1-4,TRBD1,TRBV4-2,CASSGRTGTESEKLFF
-,TRBJ2-1,-,TRBV6-5,CASRGSSGAQNEQFF
-,TRBJ2-5,TRBD2,TRBV7-3,CASSTLAGDQETQYF
-,TRBJ1-4,-,TRBV5-1,CASSLKAGATNEKLFF
-,TRBJ2-5,TRBD1,TRBV9,CASSGPLRDRVQETQYF
-,TRBJ2-1,TRBD2,TRBV5-8,CASSQTSGGAWDEQFF
-,TRBJ2-5,TRBD2,TRBV4-1,CASSQEGQRGNQETQYF
-,TRBJ1-3,-,TRBV3-1/TRBV3-2,CASSLSGNTIYF
-,TRBJ2-7,TRBD2,TRBV29-1,CSVSSGGHEQYF
-,TRBJ1-1,TRBD1,TRBV10-3,CAISGPGQKNTEAFF
few,TRBJ1-2,-,TRBV25-1,CASSTQDSHGYTF
-,TRBJ1-2,-,TRBV3-1/TRBV3-2,CASSQENRDGYTF
-,TRBJ2-2,-,TRBV5-1,CATTGNLGTGELFF
-,TRBJ1-3,-,TRBV5-5,CASSSLSWGVGNTIYF
few,TRBJ1-5,TRBD1,TRBV30,CAWGTGNWPQHF
-,TRBJ2-7,-,TRBV16,CASSTGYTGYEQYF
-,TRBJ2-6,-,TRBV19,CASSIEGGTRFFGGANVLTF
-,TRBJ2-2,TRBD2,TRBV7-9,CASSPGGSNTGELFF
few,TRBJ1-5,TRBD1,TRBV10-3,CAISQDRGSNQPQHF
-,TRBJ1-4,-,TRBV10-2,CASHGSNEKLFF
-,TRBJ2-5,-,TRBV7-9,CASSFNDRRETQYF
-,TRBJ1-1,-,TRBV7-8,CASSPGYTEAFF
-,TRBJ2-5,TRBD1,TRBV6-1,CASSESRTGLETQYF
-,TRBJ2-3,TRBD2,TRBV2,CASTGASGDRTDTQYF
medium-sized,TRBJ1-6,-,TRBV5-4,CASSLPYSPLHF
-,TRBJ2-7,-,TRBV3-1/TRBV3-2,CASSRWDSVYEQYF
-,TRBJ1-5,TRBD1,TRBV2,CASRGTGSNQPQHF
-,TRBJ2-2,TRBD2,TRBV5-4,CASSPRRHSGGANTGELFF
-,TRBJ2-7,TRBD1,TRBV6-1,CASSELGQGAEQYF
-,TRBJ2-3,TRBD2,TRBV10-2,CASRLPGLGVTDTQYF
-,TRBJ2-5,TRBD1,TRBV3-1/TRBV3-2,CASSQDFRTGGTQYF
few,TRBJ2-2,-,TRBV19,CASRKQGLGELFF
-,TRBJ1-4,TRBD1,TRBV25-1,CASRRTGGTNEKLFF
-,TRBJ1-2,-,TRBV10-3,CAISEGRAGYGYTF
-,TRBJ1-1,-,TRBV5-4,CASSLGRGEAFF
-,TRBJ1-1,TRBD1,TRBV7-9,CASSIGTANTEAFF
-,TRBJ1-3,-,TRBV5-1,CASRLSFLSGNTIYF
-,TRBJ1-4,-,TRBV27,CASSLSRRAEKLFF
-,TRBJ1-6,TRBD1,TRBV10-2,CASSEAGQGYGSPLHF
-,TRBJ1-3,-,TRBV3-1/TRBV3-2,CASSQQISGNTIYF
-,TRBJ1-6,-,TRBV3-1/TRBV3-2,CASSPRLSGPLHF
-,TRBJ2-1,TRBD2,TRBV24-1,CATSDPGGPNEQFF
-,TRBJ1-1,-,TRBV7-2,CASTIDRPNTEAFF
-,TRBJ2-3,TRBD2,TRBV3-1/TRBV3-2,CASSLGLAAGTDTQYF
-,TRBJ2-1,TRBD1,TRBV5-4,CASSRSRDRGNNEQFF
-,TRBJ2-7,TRBD1,TRBV20-1,CSASGQGHVRAYEQYF
-,TRBJ2-6,-,TRBV27,CASSFGGVVIGPSGANVLTF
once,TRBJ2-3,TRBD2,TRBV30,CAWSKLAGGPTDTQYF
-,TRBJ1-4,TRBD1,TRBV9,CASSARGQTLQANEKLFF
-,TRBJ1-5,-,TRBV6-6,CASSSQGSNQPQHF
-,TRBJ1-2,TRBD1,TRBV5-8,CASSWDSYGYTF
once,TRBJ2-1,TRBD1,TRBV7-9,CASSSTGQGIRNEQFF